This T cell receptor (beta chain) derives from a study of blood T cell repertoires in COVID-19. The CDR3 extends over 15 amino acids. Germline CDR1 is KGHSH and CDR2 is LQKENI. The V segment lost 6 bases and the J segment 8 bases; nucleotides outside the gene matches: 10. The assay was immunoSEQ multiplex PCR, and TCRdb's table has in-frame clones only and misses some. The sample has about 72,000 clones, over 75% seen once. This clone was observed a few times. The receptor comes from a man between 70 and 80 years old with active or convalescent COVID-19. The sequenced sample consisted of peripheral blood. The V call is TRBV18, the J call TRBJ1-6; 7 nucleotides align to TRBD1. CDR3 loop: CASSVRTGVDSPLHF. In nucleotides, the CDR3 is TGTGCCAGCTCCGTTCGAACAGGGGTAGATTCACCCCTCCACTTT.